This T cell receptor beta chain was recorded in a study of siplizumab effects on memory and regulatory T cells. Assays covered roughly 90,000 TCR templates per sample. Sequencing was performed with immunoSEQ multiplex PCR; in TCRdb, only in-frame clones are kept and a portion is missing. The sample gives approximately 100,000 clones, roughly 92% of which show up once; roughly 0.62% is in the top ten. The sequence came from a human donor in good health. Sequenced sample: Tregs sorted from blood.

CDR3 region: CAWSGGGSQPQHF. DNA of the CDR3: TGTGCCTGGAGTGGGGGAGGGAGTCAGCCCCAGCATTTT. The chain joins TRBV30 to TRBJ1-5; D call uncertain. V was clipped by 1 base and J by 6 bases, with 10 bases between them. Germline CDR1 reads GTSNPN; CDR2 reads SVGIG (reference sequence). This CDR3 contains 13 residues.